This T cell receptor (beta chain) was found in a study of T cell responses to AZD1222 COVID-19 vaccine. Produced via immunoSEQ multiplex PCR; TCRdb's table is partial and in-frame only. The sample lists 120,000 or so clones, 75% to 90% occurring once. CDR3 length: 12 amino acids. Between the trimmed V and J ends, which lost 4 bases and 5 bases, there was a span of 8 bases. Germline lookup yields CDR1 MNHEY and CDR2 SMNVEV (reference sequence). The V call is TRBV27, the J call TRBJ2-5; either TRBD1 or TRBD2 may fit D (5 bases each). Sequenced here: peripheral blood, sampled on day 0 of MenACWY control vaccination. The source of this sequence is an adult in good health. DNA for the CDR3: TGTGCCAGCAGTTCAGGGACCGAGACCCAGTACTTC. It specifies CASSSGTETQYF.